Detailed here is one T cell receptor (beta chain). This clonotype occurred many times. Its antigen has not been determined. Per-base quality was not reported, and no clone a single base away is much larger than it. This entry is derived from a study of low-dose radiotherapy and immunotherapy resistance in tumors (dated by TCRdb to 2021 to 2024). At the level of the whole study: Cohort 1 received 0.5 Gy per fraction every 2 weeks, with a prescribed total PTV dose of 6.5 Gy. Patients took aspirin 300 mg orally once daily for four cycles, starting on cycle 1 day 1. Cohort 2 received 1 Gy per fraction every two weeks, with a total of 13 Gy over 26 weeks. Cyclophosphamide 200 mg/m2 was administered intravenously every two weeks, one day before each radiation and immunotherapy administration. Patients were given nivolumab as a 240 mg flat dose every two weeks and ipilimumab at 1 mg/kg every six weeks, with both drugs delivered intravenously. Trial participants were not randomized into treatment groups. Eight patients were included in the translational analysis, namely three from the first dose cohort plus the first five from the second dose cohort.

To make first-strand cDNA, Superscript III was used along with a set of TRAV- and TRBV-specific primers so that both the TCRalpha and TCRbeta chains were covered. TCRs were amplified for 20 PCR cycles with Phusion, using a constant-region primer paired with the adapter attached to the V primers. The isolated mRNA was amplified using the MessageAmp II aRNA Amplification Kit, with in vitro transcription performed for approximately 16 hours at 37 degrees C. The Dynabeads mRNA DIRECT Purification Kit was used to isolate the mRNA for TCR sequencing. Indexed Illumina adapters were added in a second Phusion PCR of 20 to 30 cycles, after which AMPure XP beads were used to purify the products. TCRalpha and TCRbeta libraries were deep-sequenced on an Illumina MiniSeq instrument. In the source study's methods: Custom Perl scripts were used to pool TCR sequences that encoded the same protein, to remove out-of-frame sequences, and to calculate the abundance of each clonotype. The analysis excluded TCR sequences that were supported by just one read. Shannon entropy, Gini index, clonality, richness, and the frequency of TCRs shared between repertoires were included as repertoire metrics. TCRdb reran the public reads through fastp at Q25 and MiXCR, keeping productive beta chains. Rows are unified per CDR3 protein, each entry keeping the most common DNA and genes. These V and J calls derive from TCRdb rather than the authors' analysis. This sample gives tens of thousands of distinct CDR3 sequences in total; 9.4% of them show up just once. The ten biggest clones cover under 1.1% of the sample.

CDR1 KGHDR and CDR2 SFDVKD are derived from the germline V gene. The CDR3, cysteine through phenylalanine, is 13 amino acids long. Only the CDR3 part of the read is kept: 39 bases, read in frame from the first base. V is cut by 6 bases and J by 9 bases, and the space between the germline ends is 14 bases. Explained via the paper, the time point label denotes: before trial treatment. The donors came from RACIN, which was a single-arm phase I dose-escalation trial that paired nivolumab and ipilimumab with aspirin, low-dose cyclophosphamide and low-dose radiotherapy. Patients with advanced, TIL-negative solid tumors were considered eligible.

This clonotype was sampled from a male donor with prostate cancer. This specimen was PBMCs, taken before treatment. The chain uses TRBV24-1 and TRBJ2-1, and possibly TRBD1, on 5 matching bases. The nucleotides read TGTGCCACCAGTAGCCAAGGGGTGGGTGAGCAGTTCTTC. Translated, this gives CATSSQGVGEQFF.